This TCR beta chain is drawn from a study of spatial heterogeneity in lung cancer. Overall study: Beta-chain sequences consistently outnumbered alpha-chain sequences in detection. Study conclusions and caveats: Tumor mutation count correlated with how many alpha and beta TCRs expanded intratumorally.

At least ten counts were recorded for this clonotype. Antigen unknown. This beta chain came through as a stray read in a library set up for alpha chains, and its size says little. TCRdb independently ran MiXCR on the 5' RACE reads; one entry per CDR3 protein. Seen here are over 15,000 distinct CDR3 sequences, approximately 5.6% observed once, and the top ten hold approximately 10%. From germline, CDR1 is KGHDR and CDR2 SFDVKD. Trimming left V 3 bases short and J 7 bases short, with 12 bases between. The CDR3 contains 15 residues. Time point here: sample taken at primary tumor resection. In each case, whole RNA from tumor, nontumor lung or frozen PBMC was sequenced unsorted.

This TCR was recovered from a female donor with early-stage non-small cell lung cancer. The specimen was lung tumor tissue, collected at surgery. V usage is TRBV24-1 and J usage is TRBJ1-6, with a tentative D call TRBD1 (5 bases). The CDR3 nucleotides read TGTGCCACCAGTGATCGGGACGTCCGGAATTCACCCCTCCACTTT. Translated: CATSDRDVRNSPLHF.